The T cell receptor (beta chain) described here comes from a study of blood T cell repertoires in COVID-19. Germline-derived CDR1 and CDR2 are SGHRS and YFSETQ. The CDR3 length is 16 residues. V was pared by 2 bases and J by 6 bases, with 4 bases of the junction left unmatched. As processed by the authors: Amplification from reference gene primers served as the basis for estimated nucleated cell counts. Sequencing used immunoSEQ multiplex PCR; TCRdb keeps in-frame clones, though not all of them. V, J and clone size reflect that table, while D and trimming were determined from the DNA. The table lists fewer than 350,000 clones, roughly nine tenths of them singletons.

This TCR was sampled from a woman aged 60-70 years with COVID-19, enrolled during active disease. The chain recombines TRBV5-1 with TRBJ1-6; 11 bases line up with TRBD1. Sequences were obtained from peripheral blood. The CDR3 sequence is CASSLQDRGLNSPLHF. The CDR3 bases are TGCGCCAGCAGCTTACAGGACAGGGGGCTTAATTCACCCCTCCACTTT.